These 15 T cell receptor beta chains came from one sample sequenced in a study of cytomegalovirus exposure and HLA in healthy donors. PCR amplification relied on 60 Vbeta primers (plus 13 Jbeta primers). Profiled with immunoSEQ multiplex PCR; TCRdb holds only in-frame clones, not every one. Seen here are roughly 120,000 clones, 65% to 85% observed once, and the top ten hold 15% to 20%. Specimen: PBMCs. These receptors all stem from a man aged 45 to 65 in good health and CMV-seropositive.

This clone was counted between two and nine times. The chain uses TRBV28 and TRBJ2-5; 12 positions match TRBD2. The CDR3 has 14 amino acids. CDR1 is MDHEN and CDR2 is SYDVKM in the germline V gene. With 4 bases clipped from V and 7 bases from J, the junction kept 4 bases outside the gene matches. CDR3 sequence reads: CASSSSSGRGTQYF. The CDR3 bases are TGTGCCAGCAGTTCCTCTAGCGGGAGGGGGACCCAGTACTTC.

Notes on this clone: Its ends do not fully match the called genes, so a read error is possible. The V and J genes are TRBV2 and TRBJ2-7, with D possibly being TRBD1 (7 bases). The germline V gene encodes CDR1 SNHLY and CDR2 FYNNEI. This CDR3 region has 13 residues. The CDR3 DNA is TGTGCCAGCCGCCAGGGGGGTCCCTCAACCCTGAACTTC. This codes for CASRQGGPSTLNF.

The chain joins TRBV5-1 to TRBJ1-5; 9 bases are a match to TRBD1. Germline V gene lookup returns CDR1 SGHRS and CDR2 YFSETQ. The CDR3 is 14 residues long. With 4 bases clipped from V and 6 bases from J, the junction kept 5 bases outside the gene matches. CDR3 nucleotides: TGCGCCAGCAGCCCGGGACAGGGCTTTCAGCCCCAGCATTTT. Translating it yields CASSPGQGFQPQHF.

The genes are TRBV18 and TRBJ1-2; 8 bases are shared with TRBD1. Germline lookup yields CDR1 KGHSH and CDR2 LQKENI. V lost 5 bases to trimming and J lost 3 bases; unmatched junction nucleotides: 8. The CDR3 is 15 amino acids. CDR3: CASSIRTGMDYGYTF. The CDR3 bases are TGTGCCAGCTCAATCCGGACAGGGATGGACTATGGCTACACCTTC.

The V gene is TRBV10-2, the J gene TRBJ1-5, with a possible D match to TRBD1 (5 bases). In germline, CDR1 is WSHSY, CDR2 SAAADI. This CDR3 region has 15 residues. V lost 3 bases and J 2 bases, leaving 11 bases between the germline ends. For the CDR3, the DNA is TGCGCCAGCAGTGATAAGACAGCTGGCAATCAGCCCCAGCATTTT. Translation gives CASSDKTAGNQPQHF.

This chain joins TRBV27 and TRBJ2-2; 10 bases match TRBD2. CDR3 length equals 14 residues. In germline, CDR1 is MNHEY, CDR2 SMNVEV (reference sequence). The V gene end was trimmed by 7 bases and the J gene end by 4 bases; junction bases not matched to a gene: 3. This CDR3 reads CASTLAGATGELFF. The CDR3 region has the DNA TGTGCCAGCACCCTAGCGGGAGCCACCGGGGAGCTGTTTTTT.

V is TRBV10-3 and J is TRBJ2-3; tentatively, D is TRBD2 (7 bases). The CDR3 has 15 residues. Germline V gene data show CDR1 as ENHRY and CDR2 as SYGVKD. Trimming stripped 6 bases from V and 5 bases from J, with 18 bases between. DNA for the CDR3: TGTGCCATCAGCCCGGGGGGCGGAGGAAGAGATACGCAGTATTTT. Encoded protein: CAISPGGGGRDTQYF.

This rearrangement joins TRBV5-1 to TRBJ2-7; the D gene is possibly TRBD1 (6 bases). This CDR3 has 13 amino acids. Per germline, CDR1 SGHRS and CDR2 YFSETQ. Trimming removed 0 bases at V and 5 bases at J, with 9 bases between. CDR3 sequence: CASSLGGLNEQYF. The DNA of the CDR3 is TGCGCCAGCAGCTTGGGGGGGCTGAACGAGCAGTACTTC.

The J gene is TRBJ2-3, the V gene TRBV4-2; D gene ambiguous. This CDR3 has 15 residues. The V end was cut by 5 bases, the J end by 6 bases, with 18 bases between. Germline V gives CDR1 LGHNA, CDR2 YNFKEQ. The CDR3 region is CASSESPTAPDTQYF. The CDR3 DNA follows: TGTGCCAGCAGCGAAAGCCCCACAGCCCCGGATACGCAGTATTTT.

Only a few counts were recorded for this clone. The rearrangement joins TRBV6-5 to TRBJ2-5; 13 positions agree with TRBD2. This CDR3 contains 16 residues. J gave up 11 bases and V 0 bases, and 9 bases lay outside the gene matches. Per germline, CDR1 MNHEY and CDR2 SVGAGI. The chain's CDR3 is CASSYSRTSGRREQYF. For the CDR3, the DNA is TGTGCCAGCAGTTACTCCCGGACTAGCGGGAGAAGGGAGCAGTACTTC.

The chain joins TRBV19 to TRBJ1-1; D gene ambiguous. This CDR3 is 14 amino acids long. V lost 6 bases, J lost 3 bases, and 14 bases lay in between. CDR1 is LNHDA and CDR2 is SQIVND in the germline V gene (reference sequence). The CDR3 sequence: CASRRGGPDTEAFF. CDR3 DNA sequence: TGTGCCAGTAGACGGGGAGGCCCGGACACTGAAGCTTTCTTT.

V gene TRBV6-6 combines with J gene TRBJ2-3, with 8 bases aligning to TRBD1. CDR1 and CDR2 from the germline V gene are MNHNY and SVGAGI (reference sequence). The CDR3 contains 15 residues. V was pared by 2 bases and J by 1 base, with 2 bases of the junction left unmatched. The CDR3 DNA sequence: TGTGCCAGCAGTTACGTGGACAGGGGCACAGATACGCAGTATTTT. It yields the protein CASSYVDRGTDTQYF.

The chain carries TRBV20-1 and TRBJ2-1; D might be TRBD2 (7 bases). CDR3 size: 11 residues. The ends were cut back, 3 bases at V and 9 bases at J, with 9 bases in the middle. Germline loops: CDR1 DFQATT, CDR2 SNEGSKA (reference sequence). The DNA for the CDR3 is TGCAGTGCTAGGGGGGGGCGTGAGCAGTTCTTC. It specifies CSARGGREQFF.

The CDR3 DNA reads as TGTGCCAGCATTACAGGGTCAGGTTCCTACGAGCAGTACTTC. This gives the protein CASITGSGSYEQYF. The chain is built from TRBV2 and TRBJ2-7, with D maybe TRBD1 (6 bases). Trimming stripped 7 bases from V and 1 base from J, with 14 bases between. CDR3 length: 14 residues. Germline lookup yields CDR1 SNHLY and CDR2 FYNNEI.

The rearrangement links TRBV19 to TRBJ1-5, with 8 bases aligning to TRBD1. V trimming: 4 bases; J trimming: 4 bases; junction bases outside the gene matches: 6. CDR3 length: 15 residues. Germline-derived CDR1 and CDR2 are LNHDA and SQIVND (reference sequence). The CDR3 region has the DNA TGTGCCAGTAGTAGACAGGGGTCGGGAAATCAGCCCCAGCATTTT. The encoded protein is CASSRQGSGNQPQHF.